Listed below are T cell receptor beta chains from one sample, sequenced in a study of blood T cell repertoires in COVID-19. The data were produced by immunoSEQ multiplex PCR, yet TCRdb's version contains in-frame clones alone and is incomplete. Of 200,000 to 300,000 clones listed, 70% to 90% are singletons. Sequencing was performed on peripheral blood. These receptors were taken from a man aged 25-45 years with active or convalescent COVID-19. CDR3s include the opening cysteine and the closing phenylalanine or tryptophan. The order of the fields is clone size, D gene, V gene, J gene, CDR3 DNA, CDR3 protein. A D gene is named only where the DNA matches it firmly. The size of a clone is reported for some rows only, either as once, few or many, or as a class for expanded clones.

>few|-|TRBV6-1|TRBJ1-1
TGTGCCAGCAGTGACAGGGTGGGCACTGAAGCTTTCTTT
CASSDRVGTEAFF
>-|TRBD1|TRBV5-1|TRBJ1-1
TGCGCCAGCAGCTTGAACAGGGGTGGCACTGAAGCTTTCTTT
CASSLNRGGTEAFF
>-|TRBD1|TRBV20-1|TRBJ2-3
TGCAGTGCTAGTCAGGGGGCAACAGATACGCAGTATTTT
CSASQGATDTQYF
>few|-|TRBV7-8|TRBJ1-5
TGTGCCAGCAGCCCAGGGGCAGGACATAGCAATCAGCCCCAGCATTTT
CASSPGAGHSNQPQHF
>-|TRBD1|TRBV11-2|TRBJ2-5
TGTGCCAGCAGCCGAGGGACAGCTCGGGAGACCCAGTACTTC
CASSRGTARETQYF
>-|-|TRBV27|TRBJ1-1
TGTGCCAGCAGTTTCCAGGGGAACACTGAAGCTTTCTTT
CASSFQGNTEAFF
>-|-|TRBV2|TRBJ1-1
TGTGCCAGCCGACAAGACGGAAACACTGAAGCTTTCTTT
CASRQDGNTEAFF
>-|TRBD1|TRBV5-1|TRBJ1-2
TGCGCCAGCCGGACAGGGGGGGACTATGGCTACACCTTC
CASRTGGDYGYTF
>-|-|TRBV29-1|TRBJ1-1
TGCAGCGGACACAGGGCCCTTGGGACTGAAGCTTTCTTT
CSGHRALGTEAFF
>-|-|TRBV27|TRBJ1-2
TGTGCCAGCAGTTTACGTTTTACAAACTATGGCTACACCTTC
CASSLRFTNYGYTF
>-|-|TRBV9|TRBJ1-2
TGTGCCAGCAGCGTAGGCCCGGGTAACTATGGCTACACCTTC
CASSVGPGNYGYTF
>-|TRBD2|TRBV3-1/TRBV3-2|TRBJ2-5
TGTGCCAGCAGCCAAGAGGCCCTAGCGGGGGGGCCGTCAGAGACCCAGTACTTC
CASSQEALAGGPSETQYF
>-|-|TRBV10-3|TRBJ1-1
TGTGCCATCAGGACAACGAACACTGAAGCTTTCTTT
CAIRTTNTEAFF
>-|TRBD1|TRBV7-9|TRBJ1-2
TGTGCCAGCAGCTCCACGGGCAGAAGACAGGGGGCAAGTGGCTACACCTTC
CASSSTGRRQGASGYTF
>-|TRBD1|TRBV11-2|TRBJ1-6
TGTGCCAGCAGCCTTTGGACAGGGCGAACTACATATAATTCACCCCTCCACTTT
CASSLWTGRTTYNSPLHF
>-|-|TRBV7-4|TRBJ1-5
TGTGCCAGCAGCCAGGGGTTTGATCAGCCCCAGCATTTT
CASSQGFDQPQHF
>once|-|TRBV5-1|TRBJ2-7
TGCGCCAGCAGCTTGCCTTCCTACGAGCAGTACTTC
CASSLPSYEQYF
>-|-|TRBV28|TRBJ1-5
TGTGCCAGCAACAATATCAGGGGACATCAGCCCCAGCATTTT
CASNNIRGHQPQHF
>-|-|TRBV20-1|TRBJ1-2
TGCAGTGCTTCGACAGGCTATGGCTACACCTTC
CSASTGYGYTF